One sample yielded the 25 T cell receptor beta chains listed below, sequenced in a study of blood T cell repertoires in COVID-19 (dated by TCRdb to between 2020 and 2021). Library preparation was by the immunoSEQ multiplex PCR assay. Held by TCRdb, this immuneACCESS table contains in-frame sequences only and omits some clones. Under half of the omission traces to an unresolved V gene where checked; the cause of the rest is unknown. In this sample the table shows around 470,000 clones, roughly 91% of which occur a single time. The top ten clonotypes cover roughly 0.66% of the sample. Sequenced sample: PBMCs or T cells enriched from blood (not recorded which). These TCRs come from a man between 18 and 29 years old who had recovered from COVID-19.

The V and J genes are TRBV28 and TRBJ2-5, with TRBD2 as a possible D gene (6 bases). Per the germline V gene, CDR1 is MDHEN and CDR2 is SYDVKM. The V end lost 3 bases, the J end lost 3 bases, and 20 bases lay between the germline ends. The CDR3 consists of 17 residues. The CDR3 DNA follows: TGTGCCAGCAGTTTTCCCCTAGGTTCGACGGGGGAAGAGACCCAGTACTTC. Amino acids: CASSFPLGSTGEETQYF.

The CDR3 sequence: CASSLAGNSPLHF. As DNA, the CDR3 is TGTGCCAGCAGCTTGGCAGGGAATTCACCCCTCCACTTT. The chain uses TRBV5-6 and TRBJ1-6; maybe TRBD1 (5 bases). CDR1 and CDR2 from the germline V gene are SGHDT and YYEEEE. CDR3 length equals 13 residues. The V end was cut by 0 bases, the J end by 7 bases, with 5 bases between. Full variable domain (outside the CDR3, taken from reference TRBV5-6 and TRBJ1-6): DAGVTQSPTHLIKTRGQQVTLRCSPKSGHDTVSWYQQALGQGPQFIFQYYEEEERQRGNFPDRFSGHQFPNYSSELNVNALLLGDSALYLCASSLAGNSPLHFGNGTRLTVT.

The rearrangement links TRBV5-4 to TRBJ1-1; weak D call: TRBD1 (6 bases). The CDR3 has 13 residues. Per the germline V gene, CDR1 is SGHNT and CDR2 is YYREEE (reference sequence). Trimming pared 3 bases from V and 4 bases from J, leaving 10 bases between. CDR3 residues: CASSYVGGTEAFF. The DNA of the CDR3 is TGTGCCAGCAGCTACGTAGGGGGCACTGAAGCTTTCTTT.

The chain carries TRBV7-9 and TRBJ2-1; 8 positions agree with TRBD2. The CDR3 totals 15 residues. The germline V gene has CDR1 SEHNR and CDR2 FQNEAQ (reference sequence). V shed 5 bases and J 9 bases; nucleotides not matched to a gene: 12. The CDR3 region has the DNA TGTGCCAGCAGCGGACTAGCTCGCATGTCTTCTGAGCAGTTCTTC. Translation gives CASSGLARMSSEQFF.

The chain couples TRBV5-1 to TRBJ1-2; 11 bases align to TRBD1. This CDR3 has 15 residues. Germline CDR1 SGHRS, CDR2 YFSETQ. V was pared by 0 bases and J by 3 bases, with 1 base of the junction left unmatched. In DNA, the CDR3 is TGCGCCAGCAGCTTGGGGGACAGGGGGTACTATGGCTACACCTTC. It encodes CASSLGDRGYYGYTF.

V usage is TRBV5-1 and J usage is TRBJ2-7; no firm D call. V was pared by 3 bases and J by 7 bases, with 8 bases between. Per the germline V gene, CDR1 is SGHRS and CDR2 is YFSETQ. This CDR3 has 11 amino acids. In DNA, the CDR3 is TGCGCCAGCAGCTCCGAGGAGGAGCAGTACTTC. Encoded protein: CASSSEEEQYF.

The J gene is TRBJ2-7, the V gene TRBV10-3; 8 bases map to TRBD2. J lost 5 bases, V lost 3 bases, and 6 bases had no gene match. This CDR3 is 14 amino acids long. Germline V lookup: CDR1 ENHRY, CDR2 SYGVKD. CDR3 DNA sequence: TGTGCCATCAGTGACGGGCTAGCGGGTGACGAGCAGTACTTC. Its protein product is CAISDGLAGDEQYF.

The rearrangement uses TRBV7-2 and TRBJ2-7, with 8 bases matching TRBD2. After removal of 5 bases from V and 4 bases from J, the junction contained 4 bases not matched to a gene. There are 13 residues in the CDR3. CDR1 and CDR2 (germline): SGHTA, FQGNSA. CDR3 in DNA: TGTGCCAGCAGCAAGCCGGGGGGGTACGAGCAGTACTTC. This codes for CASSKPGGYEQYF.

The rearrangement joins TRBV10-2 to TRBJ1-5; D is ambiguous. CDR3 length equals 13 residues. Germline V CDR1 and CDR2: WSHSY, SAAADI. The ends were cut back, 3 bases at V and 9 bases at J, with 12 bases in the middle. CDR3 sequence (DNA): TGCGCCAGCAGTGATGAGGTTTTCGGGCCCCAGCATTTT. Translated, it gives CASSDEVFGPQHF.

The rearrangement links TRBV24-1 to TRBJ1-6; unclear D gene. The germline V gene has CDR1 KGHDR and CDR2 SFDVKD. With 10 bases removed from V and 7 bases from J, the gap between germline ends came to 13 bases. The CDR3 consists of 13 residues. CDR3 nucleotides: TGTGCCACGAGGGAGTTTTGGAATTCACCCCTCCACTTT. This translates into CATREFWNSPLHF.

This sequence joins TRBV9 and TRBJ2-1, with 12 bases aligning to TRBD1. The CDR3 covers 16 residues. Trimming cost V 3 bases and J 8 bases; bases outside gene matches: 9. CDR1 is SGDLS and CDR2 is YYNGEE in the germline V gene. CDR3 DNA sequence: TGTGCCAGCAGCGCTCGTCGGGACAGGGGGCCTCATGAGCAGTTCTTC. This gives the protein CASSARRDRGPHEQFF.

This chain connects TRBV13 to TRBJ2-7, with TRBD1 matching 10 bases. With 6 bases clipped from V and 6 bases from J, the junction kept 8 bases outside the gene matches. Germline lookup yields CDR1 PRHDT and CDR2 FYEKMQ (reference sequence). The length of the CDR3 is 14 residues. The CDR3 nucleotides read TGTGCCAGCAGACGGACAGGGGGTAAGGGCGAGCAGTACTTC. This translates into CASRRTGGKGEQYF. The complete variable domain, with remaining parts taken from reference TRBV13 and TRBJ2-7, reads AAGVIQSPRHLIKEKRETATLKCYPIPRHDTVYWYQQGPGQDPQFLISFYEKMQSDKGSIPDRFSAQQFSDYHSELNMSSLELGDSALYFCASRRTGGKGEQYFGPGTRLTVT.

The chain employs TRBV28 and TRBJ2-2; D may be TRBD1 (6 bases). CDR1 MDHEN and CDR2 SYDVKM come from the germline V gene. Trimming stripped 1 base from V and 4 bases from J, with 13 bases between. The CDR3 is 16 residues long. The DNA for the CDR3 is TGTGCCAGCAGTTTATTAGGGGTAGGGGGCACCGGGGAGCTGTTTTTT. It encodes CASSLLGVGGTGELFF.

V usage is TRBV27 and J usage is TRBJ2-1, with 10 bases fitting TRBD2. J gave up 5 bases and V 8 bases, and 9 bases lay outside the gene matches. CDR3 length equals 15 residues. CDR1 is MNHEY, CDR2 SMNVEV, per germline (reference sequence). DNA of the CDR3: TGTGCCAGCTCTATGGGACTAGCGTATAACAATGAGCAGTTCTTC. Its translation is CASSMGLAYNNEQFF.

V usage is TRBV29-1 and J usage is TRBJ2-7; TRBD2 aligns across 11 bases. The CDR3 length is 16 residues. Per germline, CDR1 SQVTM and CDR2 ANQGSEA. After removal of 6 bases from V and 5 bases from J, the junction contained 15 bases not matched to a gene. The CDR3: CSVARLAGRNGDEQYF. For the CDR3, the DNA is TGCAGCGTGGCCCGACTAGCGGGAAGGAACGGGGACGAGCAGTACTTC.

This clone has more than one count but fewer than ten. The rearrangement joins TRBV5-6 to TRBJ1-2; a possible D gene is TRBD1 (6 bases). The germline V gene encodes CDR1 SGHDT and CDR2 YYEEEE. V lost 2 bases and J lost 5, with 19 bases in between. The CDR3 runs 16 residues. Here the CDR3 DNA reads TGTGCCAGCAGCTTTAACCCGGACAGCCAATATTATGGCTACACCTTC. As protein: CASSFNPDSQYYGYTF.

The chain is built from TRBV10-3 and TRBJ1-4; 9 nucleotides align to TRBD1. Germline CDR1 is ENHRY and CDR2 is SYGVKD. Germline trimming cut 5 bases from V and 6 bases from J; bases unmatched to any gene: 4. The CDR3 runs 14 residues. CDR3: CAISRTGEDEKLFF. The DNA for the CDR3 is TGTGCCATCAGTCGGACAGGGGAAGATGAAAAACTGTTTTTT.

This chain joins TRBV11-2 and TRBJ2-3; 13 bases are shared with TRBD2. The CDR3 runs to 15 residues. Germline assignment: CDR1 SGHAT and CDR2 FQNNGV. Trimming took 5 bases from V and 4 from J; bases not matched to a gene: 3. The chain's CDR3 is CASSNGLAGADTQYF. In DNA form, the CDR3 reads TGTGCCAGCAGCAACGGACTAGCGGGAGCAGATACGCAGTATTTT. Based on the CDR3 plus reference TRBV11-2 and TRBJ2-3, the full variable domain is EAGVAQSPRYKIIEKRQSVAFWCNPISGHATLYWYQQILGQGPKLLIQFQNNGVVDDSQLPKDRFSAERLKGVDSTLKIQPAKLEDSAVYLCASSNGLAGADTQYFGPGTRLTVL.

V usage is TRBV2 and J usage is TRBJ1-1; TRBD1 is a possible D gene (5 bases). This CDR3 comprises 13 residues. The germline V gene has CDR1 SNHLY and CDR2 FYNNEI. V shed 6 bases and J shed 0 bases, with 8 bases lying between them. CDR3 DNA sequence: TGTGCCAGCAGACGGACATTGAACACTGAAGCTTTCTTT. Amino acids: CASRRTLNTEAFF.

The CDR3: CASSLIQGAAGHEQYF. The CDR3 region has the DNA TGCGCCAGCAGCTTGATTCAGGGGGCCGCAGGTCACGAGCAGTACTTC. The chain uses TRBV5-1 and TRBJ2-7; 8 bases map to TRBD1. V lost 1 base to trimming and J lost 5 bases; unmatched junction nucleotides: 11. Germline values: CDR1 SGHRS, CDR2 YFSETQ. This CDR3 has 16 amino acids.

This clone was counted a single time. V gene TRBV19 combines with J gene TRBJ2-1, with 7 bases aligning to TRBD2. Germline CDR1 LNHDA, CDR2 SQIVND (reference sequence). This CDR3 spans 15 amino acids. V dropped 7 bases and J dropped 4; count of bases not matched to a gene: 10. The chain's CDR3 is CASMTVAGGYNEQFF. Here the CDR3 DNA reads TGTGCCAGTATGACTGTAGCGGGCGGGTACAATGAGCAGTTCTTC. The variable domain in full, with the rest retrieved from reference TRBV19 and TRBJ2-1, is DGGITQSPKYLFRKEGQNVTLSCEQNLNHDAMYWYRQDPGQGLRLIYYSQIVNDFQKGDIAEGYSVSREKKESFPLTVTSAQKNPTAFYLCASMTVAGGYNEQFFGPGTRLTVL.

J is TRBJ2-7 and V is TRBV5-6; weak D call: TRBD2 (6 bases). The V gene lost 4 bases and the J gene lost 4 bases, with 9 bases spanning the gap. There are 12 residues in the CDR3. Germline CDR1 is SGHDT and CDR2 is YYEEEE. The CDR3 is CASSVGLYEQYF. CDR3 in DNA: TGTGCCAGCAGCGTGGGACTTTACGAGCAGTACTTC.

This clone has just one count. The J gene is TRBJ1-1, the V gene TRBV19, with D hard to call. The CDR3 consists of 15 residues. Germline CDR1 is LNHDA and CDR2 is SQIVND (reference sequence). Trimming left V 7 bases short and J 2 bases short, with 17 bases between. CDR3 DNA sequence: TGTGCCAGTACCCGCACGTCGGGAGCCAACACTGAAGCTTTCTTT. Residues: CASTRTSGANTEAFF.

The V and J genes are TRBV5-1 and TRBJ2-1; TRBD2 agrees at 7 bases. CDR1 SGHRS and CDR2 YFSETQ come from the germline V gene. This CDR3 has 18 amino acids. J lost 1 base, V lost 8 bases, and 18 bases had no gene match. The CDR3 protein is CASTTRFSAGDSYNEQFF. The DNA of the CDR3 is TGCGCCAGTACGACCCGTTTTAGCGCGGGAGATTCCTACAATGAGCAGTTCTTC.

V gene TRBV24-1 combines with J gene TRBJ2-2; no definite D call. Germline CDR1 reads KGHDR; CDR2 reads SFDVKD. Trimming removed 0 bases from V and 0 bases from J, with 10 bases in between. This CDR3 has 17 residues. CDR3 amino acids: CATSDLGPRTNTGELFF. For the CDR3, the DNA is TGTGCCACCAGTGATTTGGGTCCCAGGACGAACACCGGGGAGCTGTTTTTT.